This T cell receptor beta chain is drawn from a study of spatial heterogeneity in lung cancer (dated by TCRdb to the late 2010s). Notes on the research overall: Beta-chain transcripts were consistently detected in greater numbers than alpha-chain transcripts, which likely reflects a higher abundance of beta-chain transcripts. TCR repertoire features were related to nonsynonymous mutation counts determined by whole-exome sequencing of tumor tissue. Both alpha and beta chains were TCR-sequenced in samples taken at surgery, namely 220 tumor regions, 62 to 65 matched nontumor lung samples and 55 to 60 PBMC samples. In the raw uncorrected reads, each unique combination of TCR and UMI appeared more than ten times on average. TCR alpha and beta repertoires were quantitatively compared across multiple tumor regions, matched nontumor lung and blood in non-small cell lung cancer. The full study reports these points: Additional single-cell paired TCR alpha and beta sequencing was considered necessary to confirm, at a functional level, the hypothesis that regional TCRs recognize regional mutations. Ubiquitous expanded tumor TCRs showed up in blood more often at tumor resection than at routine follow-up.

In this sample, this clonotype turned up many times. Its recognized antigen is unknown. Base qualities are missing; no much larger clone stands one base away. The library was made by 5' RACE. Sequencing instrument: NextSeq 500. To allow correction of PCR and sequencing errors, the TCR library protocol tagged every TCR cDNA molecule with a unique molecular identifier. Concerning the study's data processing: TCR identification, UMI-based error correction and CDR3 extraction were all carried out with Decombinator tools. Expanded TCRs were defined as those above a frequency of 2 per 1,000, corresponding to the top 1% of the tumor frequency distribution. Rényi diversity was computed with the R vegan package after subsampling each repertoire 100 times to 5,000 TCRs. To build CDR3 similarity networks, amino acid triplet string-kernel similarity was used, and CDR3s were connected when their pairwise similarity was above 0.82. TCRdb trimmed the raw reads at Q25, called clones with MiXCR and kept productive beta chains. Records with the same CDR3 protein are collapsed into one entry carrying the most frequent genes and DNA. TCRdb, not the original authors, processed these V and J calls. A total of 20,000 to 30,000 distinct CDR3 sequences appear in this sample, roughly 13% of them only once. Jointly, the top ten make up roughly 26% of the sample.

Inclusive of the bounding cysteine and phenylalanine, the CDR3 is 17 residues long. The entry retains the CDR3 DNA only, 51 bases that are in frame from base 1. Trimmed from V: 5 bases; trimmed from J: 1 base; junction bases lacking a gene match: 7. Via the germline V gene (reference sequence), CDR1 is MNHNY and CDR2 SVGAGI. Interpreted using the paper, the time point label stands for: sample taken at primary tumor resection. TCR sequencing used whole RNA extracted from tumor and nontumor lung tissue, or from cryopreserved PBMC samples, without cell sorting. Donors were some 70 patients with early-stage, untreated non-small cell lung cancer from the lung TRACERx cohort. Patients were selected for TCR sequencing only if sufficient RNA was available from at least two tumor regions.

The clonotype originates from a female donor with early-stage non-small cell lung cancer. The receptor chain draws on TRBV6-6 and TRBJ2-3, with 12 middle bases fitting TRBD2. Material: PBMCs, obtained at surgery. In nucleotides, the sequence is TGTGCCAGCAGTCTCGGACTAGCGGGAAAAGGCACAGATACGCAGTATTTT. Its protein reads: CASSLGLAGKGTDTQYF.